A single sample gave rise to the 8 T cell receptor beta chains below, sequenced in a study of OX40 agonist ivuxolimab in advanced cancers. The method was the immunoSEQ multiplex PCR assay. Here the immuneACCESS table is served through TCRdb, limited to in-frame sequences with V and J called. Missing clones are a known gap in these copies; in checked studies unresolved V genes cover under half, and the rest lacks a known reason. Counted in this sample were about 79,000 clones; 88% of them appeared once. The ten largest account for roughly 4.5% of the sample. Sequences were derived from CD4+ or CD8+ T cells sorted from blood, sampled in a trial of the OX40 agonist ivuxolimab. The receptors were sampled from an adult with an advanced solid tumor such as melanoma, head and neck, liver or kidney cancer.

The chain uses TRBV5-1 and TRBJ1-1; TRBD1 agrees at 7 bases. From germline, CDR1 is SGHRS and CDR2 YFSETQ. Germline trimming cut 0 bases from V and 7 bases from J; bases unmatched to any gene: 6. This CDR3 is built from 14 residues. The CDR3 DNA reads TGCGCCAGCAGCTTGGCCGGACAGGCAAATGAAGCTTTCTTT. Protein sequence: CASSLAGQANEAFF.

The chain employs TRBV6-1 and TRBJ1-3, with D perhaps TRBD1 (6 bases). The ends were cut back, 3 bases at V and 0 bases at J, with 12 bases in the middle. CDR3 length equals 16 residues. Germline V gene lookup returns CDR1 MNHNS and CDR2 SASEGT. The DNA for the CDR3 is TGTGCCAGCAGTGACCTCAGGGGTTACTCTGGAAACACCATATATTTT. Protein product: CASSDLRGYSGNTIYF.

The chain joins TRBV5-1 to TRBJ2-1; TRBD2 agrees at 13 bases. Germline values: CDR1 SGHRS, CDR2 YFSETQ. The CDR3 is 16 residues long. V lost 2 bases, J lost 2 bases, and 1 base stayed unmatched. The CDR3 reads CASSFGLAGAYNEQFF. CDR3 nucleotide sequence: TGCGCCAGCAGCTTCGGACTAGCGGGGGCCTACAATGAGCAGTTCTTC.

The J gene is TRBJ1-5, the V gene TRBV21-1. TRBV21-1 constitutes a pseudogene. The length of the CDR3 is 17 residues. The CDR3 loop reads CASTCPCGGGGNQPQHF. CDR3 sequence (DNA): TGTGCCAGCACCTGTCCCTGTGGGGGGGGCGGCAATCAGCCCCAGCATTTT.

The chain uses TRBV4-2 and TRBJ1-1, with a tentative D call TRBD1 (5 bases). V gave up 1 base and J gave up 2 bases, with 14 bases separating them. This CDR3 is built from 16 residues. Looked up from germline, CDR1 is LGHNA and CDR2 is YNFKEQ. The CDR3 DNA sequence: TGTGCCAGCAGCCAAGTAGCGACAGCCTTCAACACTGAAGCTTTCTTT. It translates to CASSQVATAFNTEAFF.

This chain uses TRBV2 with TRBJ2-7; D call uncertain. This CDR3 is 12 amino acids long. The germline V gene has CDR1 SNHLY and CDR2 FYNNEI. The V gene lost 6 bases and the J gene lost 0 bases, with 6 bases spanning the gap. The CDR3 sequence is CASRVSSYEQYF. The CDR3 region has the DNA TGTGCCAGCAGGGTTAGCTCCTACGAGCAGTACTTC.

The CDR3 loop is CASSRPGAWAGELFF. CDR3 DNA: TGTGCCAGCAGCCGACCAGGGGCGTGGGCCGGGGAGCTGTTTTTT. The J gene is TRBJ2-2, the V gene TRBV7-2; D is possibly TRBD1 (6 bases). V was trimmed by 5 bases and J by 6 bases, leaving 16 bases between them. This CDR3 comprises 15 residues. Germline V CDR1 and CDR2: SGHTA, FQGNSA.

V and J are TRBV27 and TRBJ2-7, with 9 bases lining up with TRBD1. The CDR3 length is 15 residues. Germline trimming cut 5 bases from V and 2 bases from J; bases unmatched to any gene: 7. Germline V gives CDR1 MNHEY, CDR2 SMNVEV (reference sequence). The CDR3 DNA reads TGTGCCAGCAGTCGTCTGGGACAGGGAGCCTACGAGCAGTACTTC. Translating gives CASSRLGQGAYEQYF.